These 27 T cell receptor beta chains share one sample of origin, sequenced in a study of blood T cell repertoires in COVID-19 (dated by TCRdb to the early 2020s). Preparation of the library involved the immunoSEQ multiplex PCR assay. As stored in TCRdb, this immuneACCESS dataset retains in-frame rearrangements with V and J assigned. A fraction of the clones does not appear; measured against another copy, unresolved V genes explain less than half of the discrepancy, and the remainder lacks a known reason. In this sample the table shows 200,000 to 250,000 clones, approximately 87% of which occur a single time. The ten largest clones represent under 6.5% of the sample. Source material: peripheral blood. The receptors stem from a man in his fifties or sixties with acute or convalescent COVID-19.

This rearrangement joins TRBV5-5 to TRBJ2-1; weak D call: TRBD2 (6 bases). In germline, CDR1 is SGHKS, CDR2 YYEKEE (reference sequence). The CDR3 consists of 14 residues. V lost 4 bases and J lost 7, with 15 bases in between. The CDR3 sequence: CASSRVGGGNEQFF. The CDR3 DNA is TGTGCCAGCAGCCGGGTGGGTGGGGGGAATGAGCAGTTCTTC.

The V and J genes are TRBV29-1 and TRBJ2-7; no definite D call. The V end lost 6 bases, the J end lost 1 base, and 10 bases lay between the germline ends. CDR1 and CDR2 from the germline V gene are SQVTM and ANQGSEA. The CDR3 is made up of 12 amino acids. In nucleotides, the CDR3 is TGCAGCGTCAACAGAGATTCCTACGAGCAGTACTTC. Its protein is CSVNRDSYEQYF.

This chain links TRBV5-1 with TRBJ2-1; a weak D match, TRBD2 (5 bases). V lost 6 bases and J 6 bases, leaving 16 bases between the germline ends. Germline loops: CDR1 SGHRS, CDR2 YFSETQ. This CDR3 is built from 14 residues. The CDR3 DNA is TGCGCCAGCATGTCCGGGAAGTTGTTCAATGAGCAGTTCTTC. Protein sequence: CASMSGKLFNEQFF. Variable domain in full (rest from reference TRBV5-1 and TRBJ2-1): KAGVTQTPRYLIKTRGQQVTLSCSPISGHRSVSWYQQTPGQGLQFLFEYFSETQRNKGNFPGRFSGRQFSNSRSEMNVSTLELGDSALYLCASMSGKLFNEQFFGPGTRLTVL.

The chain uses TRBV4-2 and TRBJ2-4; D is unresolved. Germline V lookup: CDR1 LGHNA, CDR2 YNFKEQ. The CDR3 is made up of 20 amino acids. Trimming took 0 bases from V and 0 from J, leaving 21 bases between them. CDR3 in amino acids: CASSQDSGLAAVQAKNIQYF. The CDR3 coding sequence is TGTGCCAGCAGCCAAGATTCGGGTCTGGCGGCAGTTCAAGCCAAAAACATTCAGTACTTC.

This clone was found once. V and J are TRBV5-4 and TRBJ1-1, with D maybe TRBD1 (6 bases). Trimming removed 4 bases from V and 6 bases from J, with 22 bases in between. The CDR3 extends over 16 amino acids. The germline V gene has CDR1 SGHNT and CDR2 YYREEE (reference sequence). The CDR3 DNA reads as TGTGCCAGCAGCCCTCAGGGGAGTGAAGGGGCCCCTGAAGCTTTCTTT. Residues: CASSPQGSEGAPEAFF.

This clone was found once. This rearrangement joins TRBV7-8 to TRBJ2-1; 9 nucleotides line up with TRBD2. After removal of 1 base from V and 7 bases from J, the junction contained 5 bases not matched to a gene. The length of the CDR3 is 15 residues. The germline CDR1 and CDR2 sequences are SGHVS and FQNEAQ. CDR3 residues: CASSLGLAGRNEQFF. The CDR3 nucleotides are TGTGCCAGCAGCTTAGGCCTAGCGGGAAGAAATGAGCAGTTCTTC.

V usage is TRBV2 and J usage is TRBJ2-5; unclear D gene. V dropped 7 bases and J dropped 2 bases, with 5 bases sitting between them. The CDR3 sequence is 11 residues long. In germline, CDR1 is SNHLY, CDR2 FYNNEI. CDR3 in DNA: TGTGCCAGCATCGTTCAAGAGACCCAGTACTTC. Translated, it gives CASIVQETQYF.

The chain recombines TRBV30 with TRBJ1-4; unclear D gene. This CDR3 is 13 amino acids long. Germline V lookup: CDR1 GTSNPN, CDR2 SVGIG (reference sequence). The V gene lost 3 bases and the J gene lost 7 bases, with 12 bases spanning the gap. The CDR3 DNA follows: TGTGCCTGGAGACGTCTGGCTGGTGAAAAACTGTTTTTT. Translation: CAWRRLAGEKLFF. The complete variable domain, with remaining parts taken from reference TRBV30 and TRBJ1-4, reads SQTIHQWPATLVQPVGSPLSLECTVEGTSNPNLYWYRQAAGRGLQLLFYSVGIGQISSEVPQNLSASRPQDRQFILSSKKLLLSDSGFYLCAWRRLAGEKLFFGSGTQLSVL.

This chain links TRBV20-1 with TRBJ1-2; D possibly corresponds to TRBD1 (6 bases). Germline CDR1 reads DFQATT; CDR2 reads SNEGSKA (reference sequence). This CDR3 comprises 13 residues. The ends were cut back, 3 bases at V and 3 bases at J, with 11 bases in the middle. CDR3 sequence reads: CSASKQGYYGYTF. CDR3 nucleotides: TGCAGTGCTAGTAAACAGGGATACTATGGCTACACCTTC.

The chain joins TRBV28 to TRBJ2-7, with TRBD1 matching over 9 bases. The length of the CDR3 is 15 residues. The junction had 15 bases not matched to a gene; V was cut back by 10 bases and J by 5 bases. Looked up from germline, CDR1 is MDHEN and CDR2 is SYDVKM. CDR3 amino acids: CAILGGTGSIDEQYF. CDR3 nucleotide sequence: TGTGCCATCCTTGGCGGGACAGGGAGTATCGACGAGCAGTACTTC.

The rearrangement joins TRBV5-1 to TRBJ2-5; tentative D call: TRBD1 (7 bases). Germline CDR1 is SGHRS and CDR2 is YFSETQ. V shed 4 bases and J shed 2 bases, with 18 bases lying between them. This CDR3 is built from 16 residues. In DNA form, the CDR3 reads TGCGCCAGCAGCATACAGGGGAGGTCGGGGCAAGAGACCCAGTACTTC. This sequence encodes CASSIQGRSGQETQYF.

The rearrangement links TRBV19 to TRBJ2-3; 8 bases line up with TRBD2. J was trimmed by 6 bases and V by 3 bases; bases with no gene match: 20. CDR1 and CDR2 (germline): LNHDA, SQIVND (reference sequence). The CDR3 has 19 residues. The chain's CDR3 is CASSIKAGGQVLSTDTQYF. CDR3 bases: TGTGCCAGTAGTATTAAGGCGGGAGGACAAGTTTTGTCAACCGATACGCAGTATTTT.

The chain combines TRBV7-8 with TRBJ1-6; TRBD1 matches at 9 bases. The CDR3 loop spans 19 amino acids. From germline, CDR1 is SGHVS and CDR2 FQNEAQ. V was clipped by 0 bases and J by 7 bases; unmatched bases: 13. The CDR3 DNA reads TGTGCCAGCAGCTTAGCGGGGGGACAGGGTGGATGGTCCAATTCACCCCTCCACTTT. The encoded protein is CASSLAGGQGGWSNSPLHF.

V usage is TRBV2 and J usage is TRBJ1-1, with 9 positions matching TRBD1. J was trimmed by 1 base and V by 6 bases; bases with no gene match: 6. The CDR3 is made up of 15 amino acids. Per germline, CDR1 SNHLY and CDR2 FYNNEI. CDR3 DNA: TGTGCCAGCAGCGGTACAGGGGGCAGGAACACTGAAGCTTTCTTT. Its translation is CASSGTGGRNTEAFF. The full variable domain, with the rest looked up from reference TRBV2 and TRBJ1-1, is EPEVTQTPSHQVTQMGQEVILRCVPISNHLYFYWYRQILGQKVEFLVSFYNNEISEKSEIFDDQFSVERPDGSNFTLKIRSTKLEDSAMYFCASSGTGGRNTEAFFGQGTRLTVV.

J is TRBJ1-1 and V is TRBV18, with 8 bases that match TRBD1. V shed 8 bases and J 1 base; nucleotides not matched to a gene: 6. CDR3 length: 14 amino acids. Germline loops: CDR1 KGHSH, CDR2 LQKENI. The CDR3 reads CASTIDRGNTEAFF. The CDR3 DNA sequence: TGTGCCAGCACTATCGACAGGGGGAACACTGAAGCTTTCTTT.

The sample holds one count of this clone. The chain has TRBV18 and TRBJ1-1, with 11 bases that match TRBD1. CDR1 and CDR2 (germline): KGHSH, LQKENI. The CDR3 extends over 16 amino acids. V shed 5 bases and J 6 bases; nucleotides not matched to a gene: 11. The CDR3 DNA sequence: TGTGCCAGCTCAACCGGACAGGGGGCGCTGGGGGCTGAAGCTTTCTTT. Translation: CASSTGQGALGAEAFF. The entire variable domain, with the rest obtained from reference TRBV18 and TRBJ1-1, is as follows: NAGVMQNPRHLVRRRGQEARLRCSPMKGHSHVYWYRQLPEEGLKFMVYLQKENIIDESGMPKERFSAEFPKEGPSILRIQQVVRGDSAAYFCASSTGQGALGAEAFFGQGTRLTVV.

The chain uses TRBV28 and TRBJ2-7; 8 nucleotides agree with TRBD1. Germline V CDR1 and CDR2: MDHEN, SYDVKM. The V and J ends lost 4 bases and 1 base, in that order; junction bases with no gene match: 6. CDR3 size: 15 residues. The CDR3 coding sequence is TGTGCCAGCAGTTACTCAGGACAGGGTTCCTACGAGCAGTACTTC. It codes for CASSYSGQGSYEQYF.

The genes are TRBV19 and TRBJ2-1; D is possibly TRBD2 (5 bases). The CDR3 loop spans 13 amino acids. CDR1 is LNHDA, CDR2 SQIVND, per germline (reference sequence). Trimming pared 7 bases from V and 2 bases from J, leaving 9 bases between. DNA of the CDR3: TGTGCCAGTACTGGCGGGCCCTACAATGAGCAGTTCTTC. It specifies CASTGGPYNEQFF.

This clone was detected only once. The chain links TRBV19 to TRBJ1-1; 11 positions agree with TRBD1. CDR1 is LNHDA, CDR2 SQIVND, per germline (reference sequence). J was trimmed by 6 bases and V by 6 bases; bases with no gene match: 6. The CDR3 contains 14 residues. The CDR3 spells CASRDRGQYPEAFF. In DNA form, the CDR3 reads TGTGCCAGTAGGGACAGGGGGCAGTATCCTGAAGCTTTCTTT. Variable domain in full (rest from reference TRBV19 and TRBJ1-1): DGGITQSPKYLFRKEGQNVTLSCEQNLNHDAMYWYRQDPGQGLRLIYYSQIVNDFQKGDIAEGYSVSREKKESFPLTVTSAQKNPTAFYLCASRDRGQYPEAFFGQGTRLTVV.

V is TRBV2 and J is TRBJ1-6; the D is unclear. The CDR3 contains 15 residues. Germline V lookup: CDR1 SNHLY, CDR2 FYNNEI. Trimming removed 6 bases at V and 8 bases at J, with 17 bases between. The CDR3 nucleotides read TGTGCCAGCAGCGGTCCGGGGAATATTGATTCACCCCTCCACTTT. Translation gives CASSGPGNIDSPLHF.

The CDR3 DNA is TGTGCCAGCAGTGCGGGACATGTGGAGACCCAGTACTTC. Translated: CASSAGHVETQYF. The chain combines TRBV2 with TRBJ2-5; D possibly corresponds to TRBD1 (6 bases). Germline CDR1 reads SNHLY; CDR2 reads FYNNEI. The CDR3 is made up of 13 amino acids. Trimming cost V 4 bases and J 5 bases, with 11 bases left between them. Full variable domain (remainder filled in from reference TRBV2 and TRBJ2-5): EPEVTQTPSHQVTQMGQEVILRCVPISNHLYFYWYRQILGQKVEFLVSFYNNEISEKSEIFDDQFSVERPDGSNFTLKIRSTKLEDSAMYFCASSAGHVETQYFGPGTRLLVL.

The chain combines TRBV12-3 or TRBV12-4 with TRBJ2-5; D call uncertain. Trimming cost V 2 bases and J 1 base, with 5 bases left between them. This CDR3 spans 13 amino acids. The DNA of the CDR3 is TGTGCCAGCAGTTTACAGTCCCAAGAGACCCAGTACTTC. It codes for CASSLQSQETQYF.

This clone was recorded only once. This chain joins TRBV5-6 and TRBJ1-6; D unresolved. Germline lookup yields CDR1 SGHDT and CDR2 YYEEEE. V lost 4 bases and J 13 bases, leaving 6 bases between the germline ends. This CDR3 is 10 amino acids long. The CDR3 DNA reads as TGTGCCAGCAGCCCCCCGCCCCTCCACTTT. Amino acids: CASSPPPLHF.

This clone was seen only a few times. DNA of the CDR3: TGTGCCAGCAGCTCGACAGAGCAGAACACTGAAGCTTTCTTT. It codes for CASSSTEQNTEAFF. The chain carries TRBV7-9 and TRBJ1-1, with D perhaps matching TRBD1 (5 bases). The germline V gene encodes CDR1 SEHNR and CDR2 FQNEAQ (reference sequence). The CDR3 spans 14 residues. Trimming took 4 bases from V and 1 from J, leaving 10 bases between them.

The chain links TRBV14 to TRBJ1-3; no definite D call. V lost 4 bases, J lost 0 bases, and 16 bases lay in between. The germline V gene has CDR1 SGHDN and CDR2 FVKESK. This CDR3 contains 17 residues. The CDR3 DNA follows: TGTGCCAGCAGCCTCGCGAGGCGACTGATCTCTGGAAACACCATATATTTT. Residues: CASSLARRLISGNTIYF. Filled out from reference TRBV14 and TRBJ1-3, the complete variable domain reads EAGVTQFPSHSVIEKGQTVTLRCDPISGHDNLYWYRRVMGKEIKFLLHFVKESKQDESGMPNNRFLAERTGGTYSTLKVQPAELEDSGVYFCASSLARRLISGNTIYFGEGSWLTVV.

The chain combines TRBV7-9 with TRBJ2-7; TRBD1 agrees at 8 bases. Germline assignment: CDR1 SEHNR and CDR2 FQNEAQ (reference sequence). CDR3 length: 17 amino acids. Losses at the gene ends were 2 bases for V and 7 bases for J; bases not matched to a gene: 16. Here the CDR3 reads CASSLSLVGTGGGEQYF. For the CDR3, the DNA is TGTGCCAGCAGCTTATCTTTGGTTGGGACAGGCGGAGGGGAGCAGTACTTC.

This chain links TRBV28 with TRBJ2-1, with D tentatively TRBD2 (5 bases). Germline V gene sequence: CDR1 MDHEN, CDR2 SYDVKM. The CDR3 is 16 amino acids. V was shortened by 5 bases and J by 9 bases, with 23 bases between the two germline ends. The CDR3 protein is CASSPPQDWLMIEQFF. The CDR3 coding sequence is TGTGCCAGCAGTCCTCCCCAGGACTGGCTAATGATTGAGCAGTTCTTC.